Each of the 14 T cell receptor beta chains below was sequenced from the same sample in a study of CD8+ T cells in alopecia areata. TCR sequencing used cDNA made by reverse transcription of extracted RNA. Sequencing used immunoSEQ multiplex PCR; TCRdb keeps in-frame clones, though not all of them. The sample consists of around 80,000 clones, around 54% of them appearing once. Sequenced input: NKG2D-high CD8+ T cells sorted from blood. Source of these receptors: a human donor with alopecia areata.

Here the CDR3 DNA reads TGTGCCAGCAGCCCCTCTCCCTCCTACGAGCAGTACTTC. Protein product: CASSPSPSYEQYF. The chain joins TRBV11-2 to TRBJ2-7; D is uncertain. This CDR3 contains 13 residues. The germline gives CDR1 SGHAT, CDR2 FQNNGV. V lost 5 bases, J lost 0 bases, and 8 bases lay in between.

The table lists this clone with a few counts. The chain recombines TRBV28 with TRBJ2-5, with 9 nucleotides matching TRBD1. CDR3 length: 14 residues. V gave up 10 bases and J gave up 2 bases; unmatched junction bases: 8. Germline CDR1 is MDHEN and CDR2 is SYDVKM. In nucleotides, the CDR3 is TGTGCCACCTCACCGGGGACAGGGCAAGAGACCCAGTACTTC. Translation gives CATSPGTGQETQYF. Full variable domain (rest looked up from reference TRBV28 and TRBJ2-5): DVKVTQSSRYLVKRTGEKVFLECVQDMDHENMFWYRQDPGLGLRLIYFSYDVKMKEKGDIPEGYSVSREKKERFSLILESASTNQTSMYLCATSPGTGQETQYFGPGTRLLVL.

This clone came up a few times. The chain joins TRBV4-1 to TRBJ2-1, with no clear D. Between the trimmed V and J ends, which lost 1 base and 9 bases, there was a span of 10 bases. CDR3 size: 13 residues. Germline V CDR1 and CDR2: MGHRA, YSYEKL. DNA for the CDR3: TGCGCCAGCAGCCAAGTAGGTGGTGCTGAGCAGTTCTTC. This encodes CASSQVGGAEQFF.

The rearrangement joins TRBV2 to TRBJ2-5; 11 positions agree with TRBD2. The ends lost 3 bases at V and 4 bases at J; junction bases unmatched: 4. The germline CDR1 and CDR2 sequences are SNHLY and FYNNEI. The CDR3 totals 15 residues. The chain's CDR3 is CASSDSGLAGETQYF. The DNA for the CDR3 is TGTGCCAGCAGTGACTCCGGACTAGCGGGAGAGACCCAGTACTTC. Full variable domain (rest looked up from reference TRBV2 and TRBJ2-5): EPEVTQTPSHQVTQMGQEVILRCVPISNHLYFYWYRQILGQKVEFLVSFYNNEISEKSEIFDDQFSVERPDGSNFTLKIRSTKLEDSAMYFCASSDSGLAGETQYFGPGTRLLVL.

This rearrangement joins TRBV6-5 to TRBJ2-6; D ambiguous. Germline V lookup: CDR1 MNHEY, CDR2 SVGAGI. V gave up 2 bases and J gave up 4 bases, with 12 bases separating them. The CDR3 loop spans 16 amino acids. The CDR3 nucleotides are TGTGCCAGCAGTTACGGGCCCTCGACAGGGGCCAACGTCCTGACTTTC. Translation: CASSYGPSTGANVLTF.

The chain couples TRBV27 to TRBJ2-1; no reliable D call. V was clipped by 1 base and J by 2 bases, with 18 bases between them. Germline V gene data show CDR1 as MNHEY and CDR2 as SMNVEV (reference sequence). This CDR3 contains 18 residues. The CDR3: CASSLFPPRSDPYNEQFF. DNA for the CDR3: TGTGCCAGCAGTTTATTTCCCCCCCGATCGGACCCCTACAATGAGCAGTTCTTC.

The rearrangement uses TRBV2 and TRBJ1-2; the D is unclear. There are 12 residues in the CDR3. V was cut by 4 bases and J by 3 bases, with 6 bases left in between. Germline values: CDR1 SNHLY, CDR2 FYNNEI. CDR3 sequence: CASSGTDYGYTF. In nucleotides, the CDR3 is TGTGCCAGCAGTGGGACGGACTATGGCTACACCTTC.

The CDR3 loop is CAVGGDIQYF. CDR3 bases: TGTGCCGTCGGCGGGGACATTCAGTACTTC. The J gene is TRBJ2-4, the V gene TRBV15, with a possible D match to TRBD2 (6 bases). The germline V gene encodes CDR1 LNHNV and CDR2 YYDKDF (reference sequence). There are 10 residues in the CDR3. The V end lost 11 bases, the J end lost 8 bases, and 10 bases lay between the germline ends.

The rearrangement uses TRBV13 and TRBJ1-2; D is unclear. Per germline, CDR1 PRHDT and CDR2 FYEKMQ (reference sequence). This CDR3 contains 13 residues. V lost 6 bases and J 4 bases, leaving 12 bases between the germline ends. CDR3 loop: CASRLGRSYGYTF. CDR3 DNA: TGTGCCAGCAGACTAGGACGCAGCTATGGCTACACCTTC.

The chain couples TRBV4-1 to TRBJ2-1; 7 bases are shared with TRBD2. The V segment lost 0 bases and the J segment 2 bases; nucleotides outside the gene matches: 4. The CDR3 consists of 16 residues. Germline V gives CDR1 MGHRA, CDR2 YSYEKL. The CDR3 protein is CASSQEGAGTYNEQFF. Written as DNA, the CDR3 is TGCGCCAGCAGCCAAGAGGGAGCGGGAACCTACAATGAGCAGTTCTTC.

The chain has TRBV23-1 and TRBJ1-5; D not certain. TRBV23-1 is an ORF; its function is uncertain. The CDR3 extends over 13 amino acids. V lost 7 bases and J 0 bases, leaving 7 bases between the germline ends. The chain's CDR3 is CASKGHSNQPQHF. The CDR3 nucleotides are TGCGCCAGCAAAGGTCATAGCAATCAGCCCCAGCATTTT.

CDR3 in DNA: TGTGCCAGCCCCGCGAACACTGAAGCTTTCTTT. It encodes CASPANTEAFF. This chain joins TRBV2 and TRBJ1-1; D is undetermined. Germline V gene lookup returns CDR1 SNHLY and CDR2 FYNNEI. Between the trimmed V and J ends, which lost 8 bases and 1 base, there was a span of 5 bases. This CDR3 has 11 amino acids.

There are a few counts of this clone. The chain has TRBV28 and TRBJ2-3, with a tentative D call TRBD1 (6 bases). V was trimmed by 4 bases and J by 2 bases, leaving 16 bases between them. CDR1 is MDHEN, CDR2 SYDVKM, per germline. The CDR3 covers 16 residues. In DNA form, the CDR3 reads TGTGCCAGCAGTTCATCTACCGGGACAAACACAGATACGCAGTATTTT. It translates to CASSSSTGTNTDTQYF. Combining the CDR3 with reference TRBV28 and TRBJ2-3 gives the whole variable domain DVKVTQSSRYLVKRTGEKVFLECVQDMDHENMFWYRQDPGLGLRLIYFSYDVKMKEKGDIPEGYSVSREKKERFSLILESASTNQTSMYLCASSSSTGTNTDTQYFGPGTRLTVL.

This clone has a handful of counts. The V and J genes are TRBV28 and TRBJ2-3; 7 positions match TRBD2. J was trimmed by 2 bases and V by 5 bases; bases with no gene match: 10. From germline, CDR1 is MDHEN and CDR2 SYDVKM. The CDR3 is 16 amino acids. CDR3 nucleotide sequence: TGTGCCAGCAGTCGGGAGGACATTTCCCTCACAGATACGCAGTATTTT. This translates into CASSREDISLTDTQYF.